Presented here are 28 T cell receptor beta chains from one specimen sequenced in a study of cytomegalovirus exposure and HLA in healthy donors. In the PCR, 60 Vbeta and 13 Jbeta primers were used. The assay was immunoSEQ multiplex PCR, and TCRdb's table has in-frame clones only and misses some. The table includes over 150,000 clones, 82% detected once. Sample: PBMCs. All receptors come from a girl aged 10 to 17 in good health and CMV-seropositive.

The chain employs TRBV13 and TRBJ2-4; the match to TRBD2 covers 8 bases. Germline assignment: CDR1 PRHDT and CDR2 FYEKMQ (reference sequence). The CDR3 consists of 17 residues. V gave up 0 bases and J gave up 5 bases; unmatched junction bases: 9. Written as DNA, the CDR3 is TGTGCCAGCAGCTTAGGCCGGGGAGCGGGGGTCCAAAACATTCAGTACTTC. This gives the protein CASSLGRGAGVQNIQYF.

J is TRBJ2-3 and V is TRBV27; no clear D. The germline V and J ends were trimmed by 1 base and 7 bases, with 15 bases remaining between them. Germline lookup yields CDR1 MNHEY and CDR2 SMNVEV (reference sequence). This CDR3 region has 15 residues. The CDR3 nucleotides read TGTGCCAGCAGTTTATTGTTTTCCGGGTATTATACGCAGTATTTT. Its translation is CASSLLFSGYYTQYF.

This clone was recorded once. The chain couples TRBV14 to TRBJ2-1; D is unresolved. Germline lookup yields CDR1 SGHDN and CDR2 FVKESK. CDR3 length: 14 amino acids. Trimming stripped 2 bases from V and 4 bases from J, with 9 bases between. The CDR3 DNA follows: TGTGCCAGCAGCCAACTTCTCCCGTACAATGAGCAGTTCTTC. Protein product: CASSQLLPYNEQFF.

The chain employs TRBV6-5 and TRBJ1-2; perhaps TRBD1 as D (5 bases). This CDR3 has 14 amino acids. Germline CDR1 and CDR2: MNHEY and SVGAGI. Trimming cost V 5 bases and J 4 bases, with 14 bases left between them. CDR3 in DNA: TGTGCCAGCAGTGACCCCGACAGTATCTATGGCTACACCTTC. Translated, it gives CASSDPDSIYGYTF.

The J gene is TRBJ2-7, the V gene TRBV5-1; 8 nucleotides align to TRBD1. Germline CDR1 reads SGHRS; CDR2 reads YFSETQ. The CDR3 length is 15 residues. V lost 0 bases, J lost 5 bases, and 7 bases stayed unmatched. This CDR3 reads CASSLGTGKSHEQYF. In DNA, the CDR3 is TGCGCCAGCAGCTTGGGGACAGGGAAGTCCCACGAGCAGTACTTC. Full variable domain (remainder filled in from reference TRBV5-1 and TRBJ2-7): KAGVTQTPRYLIKTRGQQVTLSCSPISGHRSVSWYQQTPGQGLQFLFEYFSETQRNKGNFPGRFSGRQFSNSRSEMNVSTLELGDSALYLCASSLGTGKSHEQYFGPGTRLTVT.

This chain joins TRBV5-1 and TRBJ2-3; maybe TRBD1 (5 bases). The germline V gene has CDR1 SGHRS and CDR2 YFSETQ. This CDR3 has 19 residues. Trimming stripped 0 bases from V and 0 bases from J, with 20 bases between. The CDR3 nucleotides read TGCGCCAGCAGCTTGGAAGACAGATACCCACTCATTAGCACAGATACGCAGTATTTT. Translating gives CASSLEDRYPLISTDTQYF.

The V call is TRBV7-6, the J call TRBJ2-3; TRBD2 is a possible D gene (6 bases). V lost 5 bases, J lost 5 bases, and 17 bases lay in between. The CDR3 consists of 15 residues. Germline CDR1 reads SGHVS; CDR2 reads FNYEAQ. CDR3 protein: CASSPRGASGDTQYF. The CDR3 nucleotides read TGTGCCAGCAGCCCACGCGGGGCGTCGGGAGATACGCAGTATTTT.

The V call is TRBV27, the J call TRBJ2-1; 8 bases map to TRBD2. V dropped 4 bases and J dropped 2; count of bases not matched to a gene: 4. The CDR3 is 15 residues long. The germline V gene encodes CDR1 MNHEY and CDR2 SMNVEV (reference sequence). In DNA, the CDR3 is TGTGCCAGCAGTTATCAGGGACTAGCCTACAATGAGCAGTTCTTC. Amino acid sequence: CASSYQGLAYNEQFF.

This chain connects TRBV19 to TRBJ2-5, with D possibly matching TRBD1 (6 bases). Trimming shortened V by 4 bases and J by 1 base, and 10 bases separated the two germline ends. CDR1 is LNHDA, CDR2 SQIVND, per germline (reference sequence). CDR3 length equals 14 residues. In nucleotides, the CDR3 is TGTGCCAGTAGTAGGGACACCATCCAAGAGACCCAGTACTTC. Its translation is CASSRDTIQETQYF.

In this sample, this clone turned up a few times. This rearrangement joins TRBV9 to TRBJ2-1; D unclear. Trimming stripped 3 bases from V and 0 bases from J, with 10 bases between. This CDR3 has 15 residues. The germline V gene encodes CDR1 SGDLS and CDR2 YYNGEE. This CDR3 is CASSALTSSYNEQFF. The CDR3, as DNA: TGTGCCAGCAGCGCCCTAACGAGCTCCTACAATGAGCAGTTCTTC.

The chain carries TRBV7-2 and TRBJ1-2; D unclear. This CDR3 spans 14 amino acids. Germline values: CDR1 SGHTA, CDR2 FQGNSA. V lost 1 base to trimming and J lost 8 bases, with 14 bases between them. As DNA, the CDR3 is TGTGCCAGCAGCTTAGATCCGGGAATAGTCGGCTACACCTTC. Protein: CASSLDPGIVGYTF.

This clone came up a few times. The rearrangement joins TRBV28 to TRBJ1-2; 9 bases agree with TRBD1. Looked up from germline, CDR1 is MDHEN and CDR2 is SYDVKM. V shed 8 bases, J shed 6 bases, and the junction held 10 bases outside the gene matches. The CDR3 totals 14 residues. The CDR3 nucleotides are TGTGCCAGCCAGACAGGGGACAGGGAGAATGGCTACACCTTC. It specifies CASQTGDRENGYTF.

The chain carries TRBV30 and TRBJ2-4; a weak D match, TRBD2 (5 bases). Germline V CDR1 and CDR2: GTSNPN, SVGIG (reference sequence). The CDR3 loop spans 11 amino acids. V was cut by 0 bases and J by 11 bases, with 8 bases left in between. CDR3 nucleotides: TGTGCCTGGAGTGTAGGAGGATTTCAGTACTTC. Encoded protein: CAWSVGGFQYF.

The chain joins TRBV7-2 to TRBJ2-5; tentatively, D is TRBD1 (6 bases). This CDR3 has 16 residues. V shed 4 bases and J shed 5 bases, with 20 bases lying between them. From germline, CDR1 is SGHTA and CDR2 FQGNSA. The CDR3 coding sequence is TGTGCCAGCAGCTCACAGGGTTTTTTACTAAGGGAGACCCAGTACTTC. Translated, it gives CASSSQGFLLRETQYF.

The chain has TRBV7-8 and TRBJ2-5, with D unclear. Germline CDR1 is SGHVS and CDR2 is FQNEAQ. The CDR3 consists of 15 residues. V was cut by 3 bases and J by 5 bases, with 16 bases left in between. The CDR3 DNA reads TGTGCCAGCAGCTTGAGGTTGCACCGACGTGAGACCCAGTACTTC. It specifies CASSLRLHRRETQYF.

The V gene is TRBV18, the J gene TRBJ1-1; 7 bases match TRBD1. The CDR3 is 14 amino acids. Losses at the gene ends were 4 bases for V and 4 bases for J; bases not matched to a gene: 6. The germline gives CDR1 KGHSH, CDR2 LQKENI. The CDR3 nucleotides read TGTGCCAGCTCACGAGGAAGGGGGCCCACTGAAGCTTTCTTT. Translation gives CASSRGRGPTEAFF.

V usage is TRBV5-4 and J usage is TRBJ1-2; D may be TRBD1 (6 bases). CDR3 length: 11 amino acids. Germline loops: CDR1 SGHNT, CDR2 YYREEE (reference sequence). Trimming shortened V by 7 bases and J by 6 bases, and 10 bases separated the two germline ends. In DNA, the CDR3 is TGTGCCAGCTCCTACAGGGATGGCTACACCTTC. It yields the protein CASSYRDGYTF.

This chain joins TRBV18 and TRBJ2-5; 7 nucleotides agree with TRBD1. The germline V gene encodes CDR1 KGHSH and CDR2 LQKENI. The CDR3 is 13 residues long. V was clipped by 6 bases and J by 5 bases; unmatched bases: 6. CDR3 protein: CASSQGQWETQYF. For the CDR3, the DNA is TGTGCCAGCTCGCAGGGACAGTGGGAGACCCAGTACTTC.

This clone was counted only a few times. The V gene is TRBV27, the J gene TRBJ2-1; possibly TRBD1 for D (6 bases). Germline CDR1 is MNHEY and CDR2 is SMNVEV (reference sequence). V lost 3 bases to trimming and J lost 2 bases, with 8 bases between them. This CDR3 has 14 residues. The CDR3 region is CASSFYRAYNEQFF. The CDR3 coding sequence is TGTGCCAGCAGTTTTTACAGGGCCTACAATGAGCAGTTCTTC.

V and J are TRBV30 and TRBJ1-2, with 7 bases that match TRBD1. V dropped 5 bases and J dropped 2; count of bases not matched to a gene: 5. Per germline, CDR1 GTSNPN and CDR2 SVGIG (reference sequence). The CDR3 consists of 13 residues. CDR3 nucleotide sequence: TGTGCCTGGGGGGACAGACAAAACTATGGCTACACCTTC. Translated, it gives CAWGDRQNYGYTF.

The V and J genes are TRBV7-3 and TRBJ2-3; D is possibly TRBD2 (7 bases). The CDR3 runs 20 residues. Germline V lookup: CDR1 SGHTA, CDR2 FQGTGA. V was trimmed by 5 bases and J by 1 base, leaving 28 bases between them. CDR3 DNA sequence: TGTGCCAGCAGCCTTCCGACCAACGGCGGGGGCCGGCTCGGCACAGATACGCAGTATTTT. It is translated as CASSLPTNGGGRLGTDTQYF.

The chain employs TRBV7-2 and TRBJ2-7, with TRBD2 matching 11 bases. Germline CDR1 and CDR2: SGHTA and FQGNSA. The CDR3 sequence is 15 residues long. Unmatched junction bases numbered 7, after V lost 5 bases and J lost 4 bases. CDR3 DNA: TGTGCCAGCAGCACCACTAGCGGGGGCTATTACGAGCAGTACTTC. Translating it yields CASSTTSGGYYEQYF.

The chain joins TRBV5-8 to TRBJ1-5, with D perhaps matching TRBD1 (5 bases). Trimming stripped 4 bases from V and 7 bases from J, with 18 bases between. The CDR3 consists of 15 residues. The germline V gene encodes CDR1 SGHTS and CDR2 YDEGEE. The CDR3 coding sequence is TGTGCCAGCAGCCCGGGGGTGGGGGGGGACCAGCCCCAGCATTTT. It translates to CASSPGVGGDQPQHF. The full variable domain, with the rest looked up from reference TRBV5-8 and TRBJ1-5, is EAGVTQSPTHLIKTRGQQATLRCSPISGHTSVYWYQQALGLGLQFLLWYDEGEERNRGNFPPRFSGRQFPNYSSELNVNALELEDSALYLCASSPGVGGDQPQHFGDGTRLSIL.

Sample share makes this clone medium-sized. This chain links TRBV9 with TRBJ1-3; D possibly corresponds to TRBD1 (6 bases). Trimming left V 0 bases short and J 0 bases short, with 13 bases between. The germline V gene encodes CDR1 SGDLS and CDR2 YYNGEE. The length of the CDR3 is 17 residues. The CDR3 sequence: CASSVDRDTFSGNTIYF. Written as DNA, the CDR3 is TGTGCCAGCAGCGTAGATCGGGACACCTTCTCTGGAAACACCATATATTTT. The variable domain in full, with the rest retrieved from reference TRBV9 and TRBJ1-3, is DSGVTQTPKHLITATGQRVTLRCSPRSGDLSVYWYQQSLDQGLQFLIQYYNGEERAKGNILERFSAQQFPDLHSELNLSSLELGDSALYFCASSVDRDTFSGNTIYFGEGSWLTVV.

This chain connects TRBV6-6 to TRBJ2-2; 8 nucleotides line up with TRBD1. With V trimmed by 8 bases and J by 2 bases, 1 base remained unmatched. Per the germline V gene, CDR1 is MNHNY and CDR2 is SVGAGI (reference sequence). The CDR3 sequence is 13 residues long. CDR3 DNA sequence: TGTGCCAGCGGACAGGGTAACACCGGGGAGCTGTTTTTT. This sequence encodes CASGQGNTGELFF.

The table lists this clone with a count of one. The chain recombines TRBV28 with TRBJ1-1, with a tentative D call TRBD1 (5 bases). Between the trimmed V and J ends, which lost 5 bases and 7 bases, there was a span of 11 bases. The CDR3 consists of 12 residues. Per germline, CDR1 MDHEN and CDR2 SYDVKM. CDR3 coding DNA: TGTGCCAGCAGTGAACAGGAGAATGAAGCTTTCTTT. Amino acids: CASSEQENEAFF.

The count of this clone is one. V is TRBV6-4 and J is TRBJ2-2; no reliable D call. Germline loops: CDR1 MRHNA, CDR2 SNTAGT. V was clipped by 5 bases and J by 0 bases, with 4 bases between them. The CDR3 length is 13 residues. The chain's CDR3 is CASSSANTGELFF. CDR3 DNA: TGTGCCAGCAGTAGCGCGAACACCGGGGAGCTGTTTTTT.

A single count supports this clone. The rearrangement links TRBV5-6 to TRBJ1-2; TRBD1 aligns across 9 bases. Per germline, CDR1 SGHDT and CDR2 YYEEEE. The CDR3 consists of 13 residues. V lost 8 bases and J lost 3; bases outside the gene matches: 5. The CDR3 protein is CARSGQGYYGYTF. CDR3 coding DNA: TGTGCCAGATCGGGACAGGGCTACTATGGCTACACCTTC.